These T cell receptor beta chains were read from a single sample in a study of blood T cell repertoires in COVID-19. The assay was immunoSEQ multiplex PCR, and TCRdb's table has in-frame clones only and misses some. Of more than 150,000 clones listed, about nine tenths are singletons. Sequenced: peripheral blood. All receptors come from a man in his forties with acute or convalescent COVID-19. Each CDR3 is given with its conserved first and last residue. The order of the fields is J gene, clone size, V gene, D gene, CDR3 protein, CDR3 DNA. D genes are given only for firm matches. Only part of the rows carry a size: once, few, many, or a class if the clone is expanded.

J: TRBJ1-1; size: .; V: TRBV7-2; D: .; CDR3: CASSLRTATPKAFF; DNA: TGTGCCAGCAGCTTAAGGACAGCTACTCCGAAGGCTTTCTTT
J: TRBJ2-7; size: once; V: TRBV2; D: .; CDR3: CASSERGRVYEQYF; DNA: TGTGCCAGCAGTGAGCGTGGCAGGGTATACGAGCAGTACTTC
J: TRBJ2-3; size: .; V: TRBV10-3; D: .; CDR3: CATQSRDTVGTDTQYF; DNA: TGTGCCACACAGTCCCGGGACACCGTGGGTACAGATACGCAGTATTTT
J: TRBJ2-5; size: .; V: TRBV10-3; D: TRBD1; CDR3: CAISEGTGGQETQYF; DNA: TGTGCCATCAGTGAAGGGACAGGGGGACAAGAGACCCAGTACTTC
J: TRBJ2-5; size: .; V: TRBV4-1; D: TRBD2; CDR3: CASSQREGRETQYF; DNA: TGCGCCAGCAGCCAACGGGAGGGGCGAGAGACCCAGTACTTC
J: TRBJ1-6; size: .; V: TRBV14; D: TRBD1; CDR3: CASSQDDRVESPLHF; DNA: TGTGCCAGCAGCCAAGATGACAGGGTAGAGTCACCCCTCCACTTT
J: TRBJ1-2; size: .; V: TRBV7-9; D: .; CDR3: CASSSTRQVYGYTF; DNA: TGTGCCAGCAGCTCGACGAGACAGGTATATGGCTACACCTTC
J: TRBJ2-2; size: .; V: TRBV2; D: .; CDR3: CASSALTSGELFF; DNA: TGTGCCAGCAGTGCCCTGACTAGCGGGGAGCTGTTTTTT
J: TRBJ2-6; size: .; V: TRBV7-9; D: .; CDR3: CASSNRGRGVGANVLTF; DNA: TGTGCCAGCAGCAATAGGGGGCGGGGAGTTGGGGCCAACGTCCTGACTTTC
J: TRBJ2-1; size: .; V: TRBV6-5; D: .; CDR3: CASRALSYNEQFF; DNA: TGTGCCAGCAGGGCCCTGTCCTACAATGAGCAGTTCTTC
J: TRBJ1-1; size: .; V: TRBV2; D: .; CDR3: CASSERTHNTEAFF; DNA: TGTGCCAGCAGTGAAAGGACACATAACACTGAAGCTTTCTTT